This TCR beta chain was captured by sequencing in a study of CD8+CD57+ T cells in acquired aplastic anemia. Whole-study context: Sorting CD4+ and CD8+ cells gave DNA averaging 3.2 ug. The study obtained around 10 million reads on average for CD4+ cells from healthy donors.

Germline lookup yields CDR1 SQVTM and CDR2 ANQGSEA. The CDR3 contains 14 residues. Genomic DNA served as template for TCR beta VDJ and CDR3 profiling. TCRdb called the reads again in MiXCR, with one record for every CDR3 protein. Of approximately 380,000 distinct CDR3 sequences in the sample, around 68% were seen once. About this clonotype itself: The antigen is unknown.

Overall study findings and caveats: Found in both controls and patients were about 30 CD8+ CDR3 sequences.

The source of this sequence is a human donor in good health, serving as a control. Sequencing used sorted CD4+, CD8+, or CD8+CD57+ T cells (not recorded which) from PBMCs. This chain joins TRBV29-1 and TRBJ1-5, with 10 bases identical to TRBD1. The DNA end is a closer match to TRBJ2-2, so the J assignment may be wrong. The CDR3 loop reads CSVAPGQGRRRLFF. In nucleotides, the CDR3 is TGCAGCGTGGCGCCGGGACAGGGGAGGAGGCGCCTGTTTTTT.